These 15 T cell receptor beta chains were sequenced from one sample in a study of cytomegalovirus exposure and HLA in healthy donors. Both 60 Vbeta primers and 13 Jbeta primers went into the PCR. TCRdb keeps only in-frame clones here, not all; method: immunoSEQ multiplex PCR. This table holds approximately 190,000 clones, about 77% found once. The sequenced sample consisted of PBMCs. The receptor set was obtained from a woman between 25 and 40 years old in good health and CMV-seropositive.

The J gene is TRBJ2-7, the V gene TRBV28; D is ambiguous. In germline, CDR1 is MDHEN, CDR2 SYDVKM. The CDR3 is made up of 11 amino acids. The V and J ends lost 7 bases and 7 bases respectively, with 11 bases between them. As DNA, the CDR3 is TGTGCCAGCAAGCGTGGGTGGGAGCAGTACTTC. Translation: CASKRGWEQYF.

The chain joins TRBV2 to TRBJ2-5; perhaps TRBD1 as D (7 bases). V lost 6 bases to trimming and J lost 1 base, with 15 bases between them. Germline V gene data show CDR1 as SNHLY and CDR2 as FYNNEI. The CDR3 spans 15 residues. The chain's CDR3 is CASSLQGGRQETQYF. In DNA, the CDR3 is TGTGCCAGCAGCCTTCAGGGGGGCCGCCAAGAGACCCAGTACTTC.

The V gene is TRBV6-6, the J gene TRBJ2-1; 12 nucleotides align to TRBD2. Germline assignment: CDR1 MNHNY and CDR2 SVGAGI (reference sequence). CDR3 length equals 16 residues. Trimming cost V 2 bases and J 4 bases; bases outside gene matches: 3. CDR3 sequence reads: CASSYPGTSGYNEQFF. The CDR3 DNA reads as TGTGCCAGCAGTTACCCAGGGACTAGCGGGTACAATGAGCAGTTCTTC.

The chain uses TRBV27 and TRBJ2-7, with 8 bases matching TRBD1. CDR1 is MNHEY and CDR2 is SMNVEV in the germline V gene (reference sequence). This CDR3 has 18 amino acids. The ends lost 6 bases at V and 5 bases at J; junction bases unmatched: 21. For the CDR3, the DNA is TGTGCCAGCAGCGTTAGGGAAAGGGGCCTCAGGGGGCCCCACGAGCAGTACTTC. Its protein is CASSVRERGLRGPHEQYF.

The gene calls are TRBV5-5 and TRBJ2-3; unclear D gene. The CDR3 runs to 11 residues. CDR1 and CDR2 from the germline V gene are SGHKS and YYEKEE (reference sequence). V dropped 1 base and J dropped 6 bases, with 3 bases sitting between them. CDR3 loop: CASSLQDTQYF. The CDR3 region has the DNA TGTGCCAGCAGCTTGCAGGATACGCAGTATTTT. The whole variable domain, filled in from reference TRBV5-5 and TRBJ2-3, reads DAGVTQSPTHLIKTRGQQVTLRCSPISGHKSVSWYQQVLGQGPQFIFQYYEKEERGRGNFPDRFSARQFPNYSSELNVNALLLGDSALYLCASSLQDTQYFGPGTRLTVL.

The V gene is TRBV7-2, the J gene TRBJ2-7; D perhaps matches TRBD1 (6 bases). Deletions cut 0 bases from V and 7 bases from J, with 13 bases between. CDR1 SGHTA and CDR2 FQGNSA come from the germline V gene. The CDR3 sequence is 14 residues long. CDR3 loop: CASSLAGAVWEQYF. The CDR3 coding sequence is TGTGCCAGCAGCTTAGCGGGGGCCGTGTGGGAGCAGTACTTC. Full variable domain (remainder filled in from reference TRBV7-2 and TRBJ2-7): GAGVSQSPSNKVTEKGKDVELRCDPISGHTALYWYRQSLGQGLEFLIYFQGNSAPDKSGLPSDRFSAERTGGSVSTLTIQRTQQEDSAVYLCASSLAGAVWEQYFGPGTRLTVT.

This clone showed up just once. The J gene is TRBJ1-2, the V gene TRBV15; D might be TRBD1 (5 bases). Per the germline V gene, CDR1 is LNHNV and CDR2 is YYDKDF (reference sequence). The length of the CDR3 is 15 residues. V gave up 5 bases and J gave up 2 bases, with 15 bases separating them. The CDR3 is CATSPERRGNYGYTF. The CDR3 DNA sequence: TGTGCCACCAGCCCAGAGAGGCGGGGGAACTATGGCTACACCTTC.

This chain connects TRBV19 to TRBJ2-1; D is unclear. The V end was cut by 4 bases, the J end by 2 bases, with 15 bases between. This CDR3 has 16 amino acids. CDR1 LNHDA and CDR2 SQIVND come from the germline V gene (reference sequence). The chain's CDR3 is CASSTYASSTYNEQFF. The CDR3 nucleotides are TGTGCCAGTAGTACGTATGCAAGCTCTACCTACAATGAGCAGTTCTTC.

The chain employs TRBV6-6 and TRBJ1-6; maybe TRBD1 (6 bases). The CDR3 is 13 residues long. Germline V CDR1 and CDR2: MNHNY, SVGAGI (reference sequence). With 7 bases removed from V and 10 bases from J, the gap between germline ends came to 14 bases. CDR3 sequence reads: CASTPTGHSPLHF. The CDR3 DNA reads TGTGCCAGCACTCCAACAGGGCACTCACCCCTCCACTTT.

The genes are TRBV4-3 and TRBJ2-1, with 13 bases fitting TRBD2. The CDR3 is 19 residues long. With 0 bases clipped from V and 6 bases from J, the junction kept 11 bases outside the gene matches. CDR1 and CDR2 (germline): LGHNA, YSLEER. The CDR3 bases are TGCGCCAGCAGCCAAGAAAGGTTCGGGACTAGCGGGGACAGCAATGAGCAGTTCTTC. This sequence encodes CASSQERFGTSGDSNEQFF.

This clone was counted a few times. The chain links TRBV5-4 to TRBJ1-2, with D uncertain. Trimming removed 0 bases at V and 7 bases at J, with 7 bases between. Germline-derived CDR1 and CDR2 are SGHNT and YYREEE (reference sequence). The CDR3 consists of 12 residues. The CDR3 DNA follows: TGTGCCAGCAGCTTGGGCACCAGTGGCTACACCTTC. Amino acids: CASSLGTSGYTF.

The chain joins TRBV5-1 to TRBJ1-1, with D tentatively TRBD1 (5 bases). V lost 4 bases and J 4 bases, leaving 17 bases between the germline ends. Germline CDR1 reads SGHRS; CDR2 reads YFSETQ. CDR3 length: 15 amino acids. The CDR3 DNA sequence: TGCGCCAGCAGCCTATCGACAGTCCGAGGCACTGAAGCTTTCTTT. Translating it yields CASSLSTVRGTEAFF.

The CDR3, as DNA: TGCGCCAGCAGCTCGGGACTACCGGCTCCTGGGGAGCTGTTTTTT. It translates to CASSSGLPAPGELFF. The rearrangement links TRBV5-1 to TRBJ2-2, with 7 positions matching TRBD2. CDR3 length equals 15 residues. V lost 3 bases to trimming and J lost 8 bases; unmatched junction nucleotides: 10. The V gene's germline CDR1 is SGHRS and CDR2 YFSETQ.

The J gene is TRBJ1-6, the V gene TRBV5-6, with TRBD1 matching 9 bases. The junction had 4 bases not matched to a gene; V was cut back by 0 bases and J by 9 bases. The CDR3 spans 15 residues. Germline-derived CDR1 and CDR2 are SGHDT and YYEEEE. The CDR3 DNA reads TGTGCCAGCAGCTTGGCGGGACAGGGCAGTTCACCCCTCCACTTT. It specifies CASSLAGQGSSPLHF.

The sample holds one count of this clone. The V and J genes are TRBV6-5 and TRBJ2-7, with 9 nucleotides matching TRBD1. This CDR3 has 16 residues. V lost 2 bases, J lost 4 bases, and 9 bases stayed unmatched. Germline V lookup: CDR1 MNHEY, CDR2 SVGAGI. The CDR3 here is CASSYQSGTGYYEQYF. The DNA for the CDR3 is TGTGCCAGCAGTTACCAATCCGGGACAGGGTATTACGAGCAGTACTTC.